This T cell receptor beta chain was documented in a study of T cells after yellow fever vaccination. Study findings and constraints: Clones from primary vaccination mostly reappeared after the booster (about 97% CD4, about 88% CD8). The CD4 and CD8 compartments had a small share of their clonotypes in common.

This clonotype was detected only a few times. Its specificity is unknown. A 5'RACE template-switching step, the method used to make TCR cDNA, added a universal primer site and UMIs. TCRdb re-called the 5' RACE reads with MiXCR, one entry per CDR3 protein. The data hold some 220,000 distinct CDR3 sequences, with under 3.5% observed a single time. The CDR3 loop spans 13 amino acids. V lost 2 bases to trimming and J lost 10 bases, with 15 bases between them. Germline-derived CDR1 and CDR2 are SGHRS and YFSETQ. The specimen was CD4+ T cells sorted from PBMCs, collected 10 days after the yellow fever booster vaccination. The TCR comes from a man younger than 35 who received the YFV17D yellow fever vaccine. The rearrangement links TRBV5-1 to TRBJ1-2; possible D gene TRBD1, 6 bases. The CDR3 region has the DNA TGCGCCAGCAGCTTAGCATCCAGGGGTATCTACACCTTC. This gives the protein CASSLASRGIYTF.